This TCR beta chain was sequenced for a study of shared clonotypes between healthy human individuals. Across the whole study: The study drew on two women and a few men aged 18 to 49 as donors.

Note on this clone: Its specificity is not known. Other DNA sequences in this specimen translate into the identical CDR3.

J gave up 2 bases and V 0 bases, and 3 bases lay outside the gene matches. The germline CDR1 and CDR2 sequences are SGHRS and YFSETQ. The CDR3 spans 16 residues. The data were produced by immunoSEQ multiplex PCR, yet TCRdb's version contains in-frame clones alone and is incomplete. The sample lists about 480,000 clones; over 60% were seen once. General study results and limits: It was anticipated that sequencing depth would influence how many clonotypes donors shared.

The chain employs TRBV5-1 and TRBJ2-7, with 12 bases matching TRBD2. The sequenced sample consisted of PBMCs. The source of this sequence is a woman between 35 and 50 years old in good health. Some clones in this sample may be carry-over from other donors' samples. CDR3 sequence: CASSLGLAGAPYEQYF. As DNA, the CDR3 is TGCGCCAGCAGCTTGGGACTAGCGGGAGCACCCTACGAGCAGTACTTC.